Sequencing of this T cell receptor beta chain was carried out in a study of Graves' ophthalmopathy and Graves' hyperthyroidism (dated by TCRdb to the late 2010s). Regarding the study in general: Peripheral blood was collected before any treatment was given, at the time of initial diagnosis. The study used TCR beta repertoire signatures to distinguish Graves' ophthalmopathy from Graves' hyperthyroidism and to predict progression to ophthalmopathy. In total, 135 blood samples were TCR-sequenced: 43 ophthalmopathy, some 75 hyperthyroidism and some 17 hyperthyroidism-to-ophthalmopathy patients. To explore V-J signatures that separate ophthalmopathy from hyperthyroidism, a discovery set of about a hundred patients was enrolled, consisting of about 43 with ophthalmopathy and under 65 with stable hyperthyroidism. An independent validation cohort comprised roughly 20 hyperthyroidism patients and roughly 15 patients who later progressed from hyperthyroidism to ophthalmopathy. In more than five hyperthyroidism patients, the T-cell repertoires found in thyroid tissue were compared with those found in blood. Following sampling, methimazole starting at 30 mg daily was administered to hyperthyroidism patients, and high-dose intravenous methylprednisolone was administered to ophthalmopathy patients. The roughly 90 discovery patients were divided at random into training and test sets in a 7:3 ratio. Results and caveats for the whole study, not just this receptor: Most of the expanded thyroid clonotypes with a frequency above 0.001 were also detected in blood, and it was suggested that the thyroid immune response may be reflected by blood repertoires. Sample size was not predetermined statistically, and investigators were not blinded to group allocation. In validation, the model predicted ophthalmopathy progression with about 70% sensitivity and 72.22% specificity; roughly eleven predicted patients were CT-confirmed with GO in a median of 6.5 months. In cross-validation, the 13-signature model distinguished ophthalmopathy from stable hyperthyroidism with around 90% sensitivity and around 81% specificity, while in the test set the corresponding values were about 79% and 69%.

Stable hyperthyroidism was defined as no progression to ophthalmopathy within 18 months of follow-up. Hyperthyroidism patients were newly diagnosed, with disease duration under 2 months, and aged 18 to 65 years. Patients were excluded if they had other autoimmune diseases, uncontrolled infections, pregnancy or lactation. Clinical symptoms, serum thyroxine, TRAb, thyroid ultrasound and orbital computed tomography formed the basis of the diagnosis. Ficoll-Paque density gradient centrifugation was used to isolate PBMCs from under 11 ml of fresh peripheral blood. Total RNA was extracted using Trizol reagent, and RNA quality was checked on an Agilent 2100 Bioanalyzer. For repertoire sequencing, TCR beta CDR3 regions were amplified from RNA transcripts. HTBI primers and the Qiagen OneStep RT-PCR kit were used in a first-round RT-PCR, which was followed by a second-round multiplex PCR, size selection and purification. Libraries were sequenced paired-end with 100 bp reads on an Illumina HiSeq2000. The original methods were these. SOAPnuke was used for read processing, and reads with adapters, uncalled bases, a mean Phred below 15, or no exact constant-primer or identifier match were discarded. COPE v1.2.5 was used to merge the high-quality paired reads. Clonotypes were defined as unique nucleotide sequences and were aligned to IMGT TRB V, D and J references using MiTCR v1.1. Analysis was restricted to V-J combinations with a frequency above 0.0001, which covered 99.2% of repertoires. For each V-J combination, a TCR clonal expansion and chaos score was defined as F50 clonal expansion divided by the chaos observed in the TCRdist matrix. Welch's t-statistics and random forest were used to narrow the features down to approximately 13 V-J combinations, which were then fed into a naive Bayes classifier. Thyroid-blood repertoire similarity was quantified with the Morisita-Horn index. TCRdb took the public reads, trimmed them with fastp at Q25, ran MiXCR for clone calling and kept in-frame beta chains. All rows with the same CDR3 protein become a single entry with the most common DNA and genes. TCRdb's processing, not the authors', yielded these V and J calls. The sample table contains roughly 420,000 distinct CDR3 sequences; only one count was recorded for about 21% of them. The ten largest clones take up 2.5% to 3% of the sample.

In its sample, this clonotype was seen many times. Its specific antigen is unknown. Per-base quality was not reported, and no clone a single base away is much larger than it. From a lookup of the germline V gene, CDR1 and CDR2 are MNHNS and SASEGT. The CDR3 goes from the cysteine to the phenylalanine over 13 residues. Only the CDR3 DNA stays, 39 bases, in frame from base 1. The germline ends are 10 bases apart after V is trimmed by 6 bases and J by 7 bases. The sequenced material came from peripheral blood. The clonotype comes from a woman younger than 35 with stable Graves' hyperthyroidism. Donor details come from another sample of the same person, matched by shared clones. The rearrangement combines TRBV6-1 with TRBJ1-6, with no confidently assigned D gene. The CDR3 reads CASRALANSPLHF. The sequenced DNA: TGTGCCAGCAGAGCACTAGCCAATTCACCCCTCCACTTT.